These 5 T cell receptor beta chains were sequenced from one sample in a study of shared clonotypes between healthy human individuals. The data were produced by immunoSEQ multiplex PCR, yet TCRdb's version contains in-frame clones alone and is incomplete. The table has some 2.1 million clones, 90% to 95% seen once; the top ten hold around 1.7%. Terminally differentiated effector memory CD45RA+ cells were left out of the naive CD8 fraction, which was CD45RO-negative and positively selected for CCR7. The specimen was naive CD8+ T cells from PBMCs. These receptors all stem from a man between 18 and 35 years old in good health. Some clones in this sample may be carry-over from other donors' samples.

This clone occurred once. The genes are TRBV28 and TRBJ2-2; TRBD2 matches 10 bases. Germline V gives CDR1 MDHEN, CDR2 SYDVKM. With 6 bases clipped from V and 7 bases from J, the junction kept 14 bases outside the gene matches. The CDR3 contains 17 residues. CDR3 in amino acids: CASSLPLEREGVGELFF. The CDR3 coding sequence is TGTGCCAGCAGCCTTCCCCTAGAGCGGGAGGGTGTCGGGGAGCTGTTTTTT.

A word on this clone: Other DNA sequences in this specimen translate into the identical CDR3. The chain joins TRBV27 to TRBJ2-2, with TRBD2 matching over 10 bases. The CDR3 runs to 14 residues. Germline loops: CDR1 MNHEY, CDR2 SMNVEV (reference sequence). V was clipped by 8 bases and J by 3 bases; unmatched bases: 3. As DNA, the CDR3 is TGTGCCAGCGGCCTAGCGGGAGACACCGGGGAGCTGTTTTTT. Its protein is CASGLAGDTGELFF.

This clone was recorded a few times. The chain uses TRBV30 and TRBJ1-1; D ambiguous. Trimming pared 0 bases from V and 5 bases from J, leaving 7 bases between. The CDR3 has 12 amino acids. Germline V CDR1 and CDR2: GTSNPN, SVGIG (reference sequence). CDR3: CAWSVAETEAFF. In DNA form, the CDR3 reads TGTGCCTGGAGTGTAGCGGAGACTGAAGCTTTCTTT.

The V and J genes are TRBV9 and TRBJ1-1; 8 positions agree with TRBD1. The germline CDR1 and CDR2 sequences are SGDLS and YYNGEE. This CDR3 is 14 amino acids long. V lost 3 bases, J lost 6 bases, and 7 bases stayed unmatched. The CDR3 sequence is CASSATGAAAEAFF. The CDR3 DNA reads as TGTGCCAGCAGCGCGACAGGGGCTGCCGCTGAAGCTTTCTTT.

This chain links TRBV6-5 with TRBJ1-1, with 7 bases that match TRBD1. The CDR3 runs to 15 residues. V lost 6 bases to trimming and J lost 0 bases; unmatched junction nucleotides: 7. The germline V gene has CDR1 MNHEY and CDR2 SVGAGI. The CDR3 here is CASSSPGQLNTEAFF. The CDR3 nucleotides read TGTGCCAGCAGCTCCCCGGGACAGCTGAACACTGAAGCTTTCTTT.